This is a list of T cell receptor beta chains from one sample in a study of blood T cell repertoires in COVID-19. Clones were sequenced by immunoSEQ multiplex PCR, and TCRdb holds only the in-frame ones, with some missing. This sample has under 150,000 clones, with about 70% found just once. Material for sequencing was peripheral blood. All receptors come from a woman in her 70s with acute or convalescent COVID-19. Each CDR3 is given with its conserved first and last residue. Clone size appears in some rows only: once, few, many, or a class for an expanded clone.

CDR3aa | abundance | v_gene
CASSVDPRRGHNSPLHF | few | TRBV9
CASSLGDREQETQYF | . | TRBV5-1
CASSGGTGGNYGYTF | . | TRBV4-1
CASSYRSGEKLFF | few | TRBV6-5
CASSYPGTGGTYEQYF | few | TRBV6-5
CASSPPAQGISPLHF | . | TRBV18
CASSQEGGKDGYTF | . | TRBV4-3
CAWNQNTEAFF | few | TRBV30
CASSFVQENSPLHF | few | TRBV7-9
CASSSGTSSTDTQYF | . | TRBV19
CASSSDLDRGGYTF | . | TRBV28
CASSPRGNQPQHF | few | TRBV4-1
CASSLSGFDEQFF | few | TRBV7-3
CASSHRDSDQETQYF | . | TRBV5-4
CASAAGYNSPLHF | . | TRBV19
CATSREGGGYGYTF | . | TRBV15